This T cell receptor beta chain appears in the sequencing data of a study of blood T cell repertoires in COVID-19. At the level of the study: Spain, Italy and the United States supplied samples that represented acute and convalescent COVID-19. Sources were T cells, B-cell-depleted T cells, or PBMCs; the material itself was cDNA or gDNA.

There are 14 residues in the CDR3. Germline trimming cut 7 bases from V and 2 bases from J; bases unmatched to any gene: 8. Germline values: CDR1 SQVTM, CDR2 ANQGSEA. In the authors' methods: How many nucleated cells were present was estimated from reference gene primer amplification. Assay: immunoSEQ multiplex PCR; the TCRdb copy retains only in-frame clones and omits some. V and J calls plus clone size are reproduced from that table; the DNA served to infer D and trimming. Here the sample spans tens of thousands of clones, around 84% being singletons. The sequence came from a man aged 50 to 60 with active COVID-19. Sequenced material: peripheral blood. This rearrangement joins TRBV29-1 to TRBJ2-3, with TRBD1 matching over 8 bases. The DNA for the CDR3 is TGCAGCGGTCGGACAGGGATAATCACAGATACGCAGTATTTT. It specifies CSGRTGIITDTQYF.